These 5 T cell receptor beta chains were sequenced from one sample in a study of cytomegalovirus exposure and HLA in healthy donors. Profiled with immunoSEQ multiplex PCR; TCRdb holds only in-frame clones, not every one. The sample has 170,000 or so clones, roughly 84% seen once; the top ten hold around 2.8%. The sequenced material came from PBMCs. All receptors come from a woman aged 18-30 years in good health and CMV-seropositive.

V is TRBV5-6 and J is TRBJ2-3, with 8 bases matching TRBD1. This CDR3 region has 12 residues. Trimming took 3 bases from V and 10 from J; bases not matched to a gene: 4. The germline V gene has CDR1 SGHDT and CDR2 YYEEEE. CDR3 amino acids: CASSYDRGAQYF. CDR3 coding DNA: TGTGCCAGCAGCTACGACAGGGGCGCGCAGTATTTT.

Of note for this clone: Other nucleotide sequences in the sample specify the same CDR3. The chain carries TRBV2 and TRBJ2-1; TRBD1 is a possible D gene (7 bases). The CDR3 covers 15 residues. Per germline, CDR1 SNHLY and CDR2 FYNNEI. The germline V and J ends were trimmed by 8 bases and 0 bases, with 14 bases remaining between them. Here the CDR3 reads CASRPGGSSYNEQFF. Written as DNA, the CDR3 is TGTGCCAGCCGGCCAGGGGGGAGCTCCTACAATGAGCAGTTCTTC.

This clone has a handful of counts. This chain connects TRBV11-2 to TRBJ1-2; possibly TRBD1 for D (5 bases). The CDR3 runs 13 residues. Germline V gene sequence: CDR1 SGHAT, CDR2 FQNNGV. V gave up 5 bases and J gave up 5 bases, with 12 bases separating them. This CDR3 is CASSASGGYGYTF. For the CDR3, the DNA is TGTGCCAGCAGCGCAAGCGGGGGATATGGCTACACCTTC.

V usage is TRBV6-5 and J usage is TRBJ1-2; TRBD1 might be the D (5 bases). This CDR3 has 12 amino acids. Germline CDR1 MNHEY, CDR2 SVGAGI. Trimming stripped 2 bases from V and 5 bases from J, with 6 bases between. CDR3 DNA sequence: TGTGCCAGCAGTTACGGGGGGTATGGCTACACCTTC. As protein: CASSYGGYGYTF.

This clone was recorded once. The gene calls are TRBV6-5 and TRBJ1-6; 7 nucleotides align to TRBD1. The CDR3 runs 14 residues. Germline CDR1 reads MNHEY; CDR2 reads SVGAGI. J lost 0 bases, V lost 9 bases, and 2 bases had no gene match. The CDR3 reads CASGDSSYNSPLHF. The DNA of the CDR3 is TGTGCCAGTGGGGACAGCTCCTATAATTCACCCCTCCACTTT.